These T cell receptor beta chains were read from a single sample in a study of control samples from healthy donors and cancer patients. The assay was immunoSEQ multiplex PCR, and TCRdb's table has in-frame clones only and misses some. The sample has approximately 150,000 clones, around 92% seen once. The sample taken for sequencing was blood. The origin of the receptors is a man aged 25-45 years in good health. Each CDR3 is given with its conserved first and last residue.

v_call cdr3_aa
TRBV5-1 CASSASGLDTEAFF
TRBV27 CASSLLLSTDTQYF
TRBV6-1 CASSESRGNTEAFF
TRBV2 CASSLRQGFNEKLFF
TRBV6-5 CASSLQGVNEKLFF
TRBV28 CASSSRQRTNEKLFF
TRBV2 CASSEAGQVYGYTF
TRBV9 CASSLDPRGPGNTIYF
TRBV12-3/TRBV12-4 CASSFSLVGEQYF
TRBV10-3 CAISEDPSGAEAFF
TRBV5-1 CASSLGTGYEQYF
TRBV7-2 CASSLEAMGYNQPQHF
TRBV6-4 CASSYSGGEDTQYF
TRBV20-1 CSALNTDTQYF
TRBV9 CASSARGQSGTEAFF
TRBV11-2 CASSLGTARTDTQYF
TRBV3-1/TRBV3-2 CASSQRTGNTEAFF
TRBV5-4 CASSYGQGEAFF
TRBV6-5 CATQFTGGDYGYTF
TRBV25-1 CASSEYGYEQYF